Presented here are 25 T cell receptor beta chains from one specimen sequenced in a study of Ad26.COV2.S vaccination and SARS-CoV-2 variants (dated by TCRdb to the early 2020s). The treatment or condition label, read with the paper, signifies: roughly 18 received Ad26.COV2.S at low or high dose, single or two shots; 5 received placebo; per-sample allocation not given. Repertoires of vaccine and placebo recipients were sequenced from samples taken on day 63 after the first injection. The protocol used for the library was the immunoSEQ multiplex PCR assay. TCRdb mirrors the immuneACCESS table, restricted to in-frame sequences. Some clones are absent from its copies; in checked studies, under half trace to an unresolved V gene, and the reason for the others is unknown. In this sample the table shows roughly 350,000 clones, 85% to 90% of which occur a single time. Of the sample, 5% falls within the top ten clones.

The sample here was peripheral blood, taken in a trial of Ad26.COV2.S vaccine versus placebo. The receptors were sampled from a person between 18 and 65 years old who received the Ad26.COV2.S COVID-19 vaccine or a placebo.

The chain uses TRBV28 and TRBJ1-5, with D perhaps TRBD1 (6 bases). CDR3 size: 14 residues. In germline, CDR1 is MDHEN, CDR2 SYDVKM. The germline V and J ends were trimmed by 4 bases and 11 bases, with 18 bases remaining between them. CDR3 residues: CASSSGHPAPAQHF. In nucleotides, the CDR3 is TGTGCCAGCAGTTCGGGACACCCGGCTCCTGCCCAGCATTTT.

V usage is TRBV19 and J usage is TRBJ2-4; D possibly corresponds to TRBD1 (5 bases). Trimming took 7 bases from V and 6 from J, leaving 10 bases between them. CDR3 length equals 12 residues. CDR1 is LNHDA, CDR2 SQIVND, per germline (reference sequence). CDR3 sequence (DNA): TGTGCCAGTACGCAGGGCGGAAACATTCAGTACTTC. Its translation: CASTQGGNIQYF.

The V call is TRBV13, the J call TRBJ1-3; 7 positions match TRBD1. The germline V gene has CDR1 PRHDT and CDR2 FYEKMQ (reference sequence). The CDR3 has 15 residues. With 3 bases clipped from V and 4 bases from J, the junction kept 6 bases outside the gene matches. CDR3 in amino acids: CASSFTGARGNTIYF. The CDR3 nucleotides read TGTGCCAGCAGCTTTACAGGGGCGAGGGGAAACACCATATATTTT.

This chain joins TRBV5-5 and TRBJ1-2, with unresolved D. CDR1 is SGHKS, CDR2 YYEKEE, per germline (reference sequence). The V gene lost 4 bases and the J gene lost 5 bases, with 12 bases spanning the gap. The CDR3 covers 13 residues. The CDR3 spells CASSMYRDYGYTF. The CDR3 DNA follows: TGTGCCAGCAGCATGTACCGGGATTATGGCTACACCTTC.

The rearrangement links TRBV10-2 to TRBJ2-7, with 8 bases identical to TRBD1. The V segment lost 6 bases and the J segment 3 bases; nucleotides outside the gene matches: 13. The CDR3 has 16 residues. The germline CDR1 and CDR2 sequences are WSHSY and SAAADI. CDR3 loop: CASRGSGTGLLYEQYF. CDR3 nucleotide sequence: TGCGCCAGCAGGGGTTCCGGGACAGGACTCCTCTACGAGCAGTACTTC.

This clone came up a few times. This sequence joins TRBV29-1 and TRBJ2-5; D may be TRBD2 (5 bases). CDR1 and CDR2 (germline): SQVTM, ANQGSEA. V lost 2 bases and J 5 bases, leaving 15 bases between the germline ends. The CDR3 extends over 14 amino acids. The CDR3 loop reads CSVELTLTGETQYF. Written as DNA, the CDR3 is TGCAGCGTTGAATTGACACTTACGGGGGAGACCCAGTACTTC. The variable domain in full, with the rest retrieved from reference TRBV29-1 and TRBJ2-5, is SAVISQKPSRDICQRGTSLTIQCQVDSQVTMMFWYRQQPGQSLTLIATANQGSEATYESGFVIDKFPISRPNLTFSTLTVSNMSPEDSSIYLCSVELTLTGETQYFGPGTRLLVL.

The rearrangement links TRBV9 to TRBJ1-1; D is ambiguous. Germline lookup yields CDR1 SGDLS and CDR2 YYNGEE. V lost 0 bases to trimming and J lost 0 bases, with 6 bases between them. This CDR3 is 14 amino acids long. This chain's CDR3 is CASSVAELNTEAFF. DNA for the CDR3: TGTGCCAGCAGCGTAGCAGAATTGAACACTGAAGCTTTCTTT.

The rearrangement links TRBV19 to TRBJ2-7, with a possible D match to TRBD1 (6 bases). The CDR3 loop spans 13 amino acids. In germline, CDR1 is LNHDA, CDR2 SQIVND (reference sequence). The germline V and J ends were trimmed by 3 bases and 3 bases, with 9 bases remaining between them. The CDR3 sequence is CASSISRGYEQYF. As DNA, the CDR3 is TGTGCCAGTAGTATTAGCAGGGGCTACGAGCAGTACTTC.

This chain links TRBV5-4 with TRBJ1-2; 8 bases map to TRBD1. After removal of 0 bases from V and 3 bases from J, the junction contained 4 bases not matched to a gene. Germline lookup yields CDR1 SGHNT and CDR2 YYREEE (reference sequence). The CDR3 is 15 amino acids. The CDR3 sequence is CASSLATGGYYGYTF. CDR3 nucleotide sequence: TGTGCCAGCAGCTTGGCTACAGGGGGTTACTATGGCTACACCTTC.

This clone is a singleton in its sample. The rearrangement uses TRBV11-3 and TRBJ2-2, with D possibly being TRBD2 (5 bases). Between the trimmed V and J ends, which lost 1 base and 0 bases, there was a span of 15 bases. The CDR3 is 18 amino acids. The germline gives CDR1 SGHNT, CDR2 YENEEA. The CDR3 reads CASSLGGVGTANTGELFF. The CDR3 DNA reads as TGTGCCAGCAGCTTAGGGGGAGTCGGTACGGCGAACACCGGGGAGCTGTTTTTT.

V gene TRBV19 combines with J gene TRBJ1-5; D is perhaps TRBD1 (6 bases). From germline, CDR1 is LNHDA and CDR2 SQIVND (reference sequence). This CDR3 region has 16 residues. V lost 1 base to trimming and J lost 7 bases, with 17 bases between them. CDR3 nucleotides: TGTGCCAGTAGTATAGGGTCCGGGGGCGAAAAACAGCCCCAGCATTTT. Translating it yields CASSIGSGGEKQPQHF.

The chain links TRBV11-2 to TRBJ2-3, with D perhaps TRBD1 (6 bases). V was cut by 5 bases and J by 6 bases, with 15 bases left in between. The CDR3 loop spans 14 amino acids. CDR1 SGHAT and CDR2 FQNNGV come from the germline V gene. CDR3 bases: TGTGCCAGCAGCCCAACAGGGACGGGGGATACGCAGTATTTT. Translated: CASSPTGTGDTQYF.

CDR3 nucleotides: TGTGCCAGCAGCTTAGTTAGGACTAGCGGGCACAATGAGCAGTTCTTC. Its protein product is CASSLVRTSGHNEQFF. The chain couples TRBV7-9 to TRBJ2-1; TRBD2 aligns across 11 bases. The CDR3 runs to 16 residues. Per the germline V gene, CDR1 is SEHNR and CDR2 is FQNEAQ (reference sequence). J lost 5 bases, V lost 1 base, and 4 bases had no gene match.

The chain recombines TRBV7-2 with TRBJ1-6; D is unresolved. CDR1 is SGHTA and CDR2 is FQGNSA in the germline V gene. The CDR3 loop spans 15 amino acids. V lost 3 bases and J 6 bases, leaving 12 bases between the germline ends. CDR3 region: CASSFQGLGNSPLHF. Written as DNA, the CDR3 is TGTGCCAGCAGCTTTCAAGGGCTAGGTAATTCACCCCTCCACTTT. The full variable domain, in which reference TRBV7-2 and TRBJ1-6 provide the parts outside the CDR3, is GAGVSQSPSNKVTEKGKDVELRCDPISGHTALYWYRQSLGQGLEFLIYFQGNSAPDKSGLPSDRFSAERTGGSVSTLTIQRTQQEDSAVYLCASSFQGLGNSPLHFGNGTRLTVT.

The chain is built from TRBV7-9 and TRBJ2-1; 14 bases fit TRBD2. The CDR3 is made up of 19 amino acids. CDR1 and CDR2 (germline): SEHNR, FQNEAQ (reference sequence). V trimming: 5 bases; J trimming: 7 bases; junction bases outside the gene matches: 16. Written as DNA, the CDR3 is TGTGCCAGCAGCCCGGTTTGGGGACTAGCGGGAGCGAGCTCTAATGAGCAGTTCTTC. Translation: CASSPVWGLAGASSNEQFF.

The chain combines TRBV11-2 with TRBJ2-1, with 8 positions matching TRBD1. This CDR3 contains 17 residues. Germline CDR1 SGHAT, CDR2 FQNNGV. The V and J ends lost 0 bases and 3 bases, in that order; junction bases with no gene match: 7. CDR3 amino acids: CASSLEVETGVYNEQFF. The CDR3 nucleotides are TGTGCCAGCAGCTTAGAGGTTGAGACAGGGGTCTACAATGAGCAGTTCTTC.

V gene TRBV27 combines with J gene TRBJ2-1; TRBD2 matches 9 bases. CDR3 length: 13 residues. In germline, CDR1 is MNHEY, CDR2 SMNVEV (reference sequence). Trimming took 3 bases from V and 9 from J; bases not matched to a gene: 3. CDR3 bases: TGTGCCAGCAGTTTGGGACTAGCTGTTGAGCAGTTCTTC. It yields the protein CASSLGLAVEQFF.

The J gene is TRBJ2-3, the V gene TRBV9, with D perhaps TRBD1 (5 bases). This CDR3 is 17 amino acids long. V gave up 0 bases and J gave up 0 bases, with 14 bases separating them. CDR1 is SGDLS, CDR2 YYNGEE, per germline. The DNA of the CDR3 is TGTGCCAGCAGCGTAGGGGCAGCAGGGTCAAGCACAGATACGCAGTATTTT. Translation: CASSVGAAGSSTDTQYF.

Here the CDR3 reads CASSQGGSVTSPLHF. The CDR3 DNA sequence: TGTGCCAGCAGCCAAGGGGGAAGTGTTACTTCACCCCTCCACTTT. The chain recombines TRBV4-2 with TRBJ1-6, with no clear D. This CDR3 is 15 amino acids long. The germline CDR1 and CDR2 sequences are LGHNA and YNFKEQ. The ends were cut back, 1 base at V and 9 bases at J, with 13 bases in the middle.

This chain connects TRBV11-2 to TRBJ2-1; TRBD1 matches at 7 bases. The V segment lost 8 bases and the J segment 3 bases; nucleotides outside the gene matches: 13. Germline V CDR1 and CDR2: SGHAT, FQNNGV. The length of the CDR3 is 16 residues. CDR3 DNA: TGTGCCAGCCGAAATTCAGGGGGAAATGGCTACAATGAGCAGTTCTTC. Translated: CASRNSGGNGYNEQFF.

The chain has TRBV29-1 and TRBJ1-1; 7 bases align to TRBD1. CDR3 length: 11 amino acids. V was pared by 8 bases and J by 10 bases, with 10 bases of the junction left unmatched. Germline CDR1 is SQVTM and CDR2 is ANQGSEA. CDR3 protein: CSYRDSQRAFF. As DNA, the CDR3 is TGCAGCTATAGGGACAGTCAGAGAGCTTTCTTT. Drawing the rest from reference TRBV29-1 and TRBJ1-1, the complete variable domain is SAVISQKPSRDICQRGTSLTIQCQVDSQVTMMFWYRQQPGQSLTLIATANQGSEATYESGFVIDKFPISRPNLTFSTLTVSNMSPEDSSIYLCSYRDSQRAFFGQGTRLTVV.

J is TRBJ2-7 and V is TRBV7-2; D is unresolved. V dropped 1 base and J dropped 3 bases, with 7 bases sitting between them. The CDR3 is made up of 13 amino acids. Germline CDR1 is SGHTA and CDR2 is FQGNSA. For the CDR3, the DNA is TGTGCCAGCAGCTTAGTGGGTAACTACGAGCAGTACTTC. Protein sequence: CASSLVGNYEQYF.

The chain combines TRBV9 with TRBJ1-3, with no clear D. Trimming removed 0 bases from V and 4 bases from J, with 8 bases in between. The CDR3 has 14 amino acids. From germline, CDR1 is SGDLS and CDR2 YYNGEE. The CDR3 DNA is TGTGCCAGCAGCGTAGGTGGCCGAGGAAACACCATATATTTT. It translates to CASSVGGRGNTIYF.

The V and J genes are TRBV7-2 and TRBJ2-5; the match to TRBD1 covers 7 bases. The junction had 5 bases not matched to a gene; V was cut back by 5 bases and J by 2 bases. The germline gives CDR1 SGHTA, CDR2 FQGNSA. There are 14 residues in the CDR3. The CDR3 spells CASSKGTVQETQYF. Here the CDR3 DNA reads TGTGCCAGCAGCAAAGGGACAGTACAAGAGACCCAGTACTTC.

This clone showed up just once. This chain links TRBV6-5 with TRBJ2-1; 8 bases match TRBD1. The ends lost 7 bases at V and 7 bases at J; junction bases unmatched: 6. Per germline, CDR1 MNHEY and CDR2 SVGAGI. CDR3 length: 13 residues. Written as DNA, the CDR3 is TGTGCCAGCAACCGACAGGGGACTAATGAGCAGTTCTTC. This translates into CASNRQGTNEQFF.